A single sample is the source of the 22 T cell receptor beta chains below, sequenced in a study of blood T cell repertoires in COVID-19. The table came from immunoSEQ multiplex PCR; TCRdb's copy has only in-frame clones and leaves some out. The data contain under 13,000 clones, 80% of them singletons. Sequencing input: peripheral blood. All receptors come from a man between 65 and 85 years old with active COVID-19.

The chain has TRBV11-1 and TRBJ1-2; D is unclear. The CDR3 runs 13 residues. From germline, CDR1 is SGHAT and CDR2 FQDESV (reference sequence). V gave up 1 base and J gave up 4 bases, with 7 bases separating them. CDR3: CASSLGRGYGYTF. The CDR3 bases are TGTGCCAGCAGCTTAGGGCGGGGCTATGGCTACACCTTC.

This clone has only one observation. V and J are TRBV24-1 and TRBJ2-1; 9 bases are a match to TRBD2. The CDR3 extends over 14 amino acids. The V gene end was trimmed by 6 bases and the J gene end by 3 bases; junction bases not matched to a gene: 2. Germline lookup yields CDR1 KGHDR and CDR2 SFDVKD. CDR3 sequence reads: CATSSGGFYNEQFF. Written as DNA, the CDR3 is TGTGCCACCAGTAGCGGGGGGTTCTACAATGAGCAGTTCTTC.

This clone has just one count. This rearrangement joins TRBV5-4 to TRBJ2-1; weak D call: TRBD2 (5 bases). Germline V gene sequence: CDR1 SGHNT, CDR2 YYREEE (reference sequence). V dropped 4 bases and J dropped 6 bases, with 8 bases sitting between them. The CDR3 runs to 12 residues. CDR3 loop: CASSPGFNEQFF. The CDR3 DNA sequence: TGTGCCAGCAGCCCGGGGTTCAATGAGCAGTTCTTC.

V and J are TRBV18 and TRBJ1-6; 7 bases are shared with TRBD1. V was clipped by 5 bases and J by 9 bases; unmatched bases: 10. Looked up from germline, CDR1 is KGHSH and CDR2 is LQKENI. The CDR3 totals 15 residues. The CDR3 nucleotides read TGTGCCAGCTCAACCGACAGGGCCGATGGTTCACCCCTCCACTTT. It yields the protein CASSTDRADGSPLHF.

The chain combines TRBV7-9 with TRBJ2-7; D remains unclear. Germline V gene data show CDR1 as SEHNR and CDR2 as FQNEAQ (reference sequence). V lost 2 bases and J 3 bases, leaving 5 bases between the germline ends. This CDR3 spans 12 amino acids. The CDR3 nucleotides are TGTGCCAGCAGCTTATACTACTACGAGCAGTACTTC. Protein product: CASSLYYYEQYF. The variable domain in full, with the rest retrieved from reference TRBV7-9 and TRBJ2-7, is DTGVSQNPRHKITKRGQNVTFRCDPISEHNRLYWYRQTLGQGPEFLTYFQNEAQLEKSRLLSDRFSAERPKGSFSTLEIQRTEQGDSAMYLCASSLYYYEQYFGPGTRLTVT.

The chain uses TRBV9 and TRBJ2-1, with D possibly being TRBD2 (5 bases). V was cut by 2 bases and J by 6 bases, with 12 bases left in between. The germline V gene has CDR1 SGDLS and CDR2 YYNGEE. The CDR3 spans 14 residues. Here the CDR3 reads CASSVWTVGNEQFF. The CDR3 DNA sequence: TGTGCCAGCAGCGTTTGGACTGTCGGCAATGAGCAGTTCTTC.

The chain recombines TRBV4-1 with TRBJ1-1; 7 bases are shared with TRBD1. There are 15 residues in the CDR3. Unmatched junction bases numbered 8, after V lost 1 base and J lost 6 bases. Germline V gives CDR1 MGHRA, CDR2 YSYEKL. This chain's CDR3 is CASSQGRGGWAEAFF. The CDR3 DNA follows: TGCGCCAGCAGCCAAGGGAGAGGGGGCTGGGCTGAAGCTTTCTTT.

The chain couples TRBV6-5 to TRBJ2-6, with unresolved D. Germline CDR1 and CDR2: MNHEY and SVGAGI. The CDR3 runs to 16 residues. V shed 2 bases and J shed 0 bases, with 8 bases lying between them. The CDR3 DNA follows: TGTGCCAGCAGTTACACGCGGAGCTCTGGGGCCAACGTCCTGACTTTC. Translating gives CASSYTRSSGANVLTF.

This clone has a single count. The chain links TRBV6-5 to TRBJ2-7; weak D call: TRBD2 (6 bases). CDR3 length: 14 amino acids. Trimming pared 9 bases from V and 0 bases from J, leaving 15 bases between. Germline loops: CDR1 MNHEY, CDR2 SVGAGI. In DNA, the CDR3 is TGTGCCAGTGGCGGGGCCCGGAGCTCCTACGAGCAGTACTTC. Translated, it gives CASGGARSSYEQYF.

The chain uses TRBV9 and TRBJ2-5, with D perhaps matching TRBD1 (5 bases). Trimming took 0 bases from V and 4 from J, leaving 13 bases between them. The germline CDR1 and CDR2 sequences are SGDLS and YYNGEE. The CDR3 totals 15 residues. CDR3 region: CASSVAGLGGETQYF. The DNA for the CDR3 is TGTGCCAGCAGCGTAGCAGGGTTGGGCGGAGAGACCCAGTACTTC.

The chain employs TRBV29-1 and TRBJ2-1; 7 bases map to TRBD2. CDR1 SQVTM and CDR2 ANQGSEA come from the germline V gene. This CDR3 has 16 residues. V lost 1 base to trimming and J lost 3 bases; unmatched junction nucleotides: 9. The DNA for the CDR3 is TGCAGCGTTGAAGGTACCCAGCGGGGCTTCTACAATGAGCAGTTCTTC. The encoded protein is CSVEGTQRGFYNEQFF.

This sequence joins TRBV9 and TRBJ2-7; 7 bases are a match to TRBD2. CDR1 is SGDLS and CDR2 is YYNGEE in the germline V gene. There are 13 residues in the CDR3. Germline trimming cut 8 bases from V and 7 bases from J; bases unmatched to any gene: 12. The CDR3 is CASSKSGAGEQYF. DNA of the CDR3: TGTGCCAGTTCGAAGAGCGGGGCGGGAGAGCAGTACTTC.

The chain carries TRBV11-2 and TRBJ2-3; possibly TRBD2 for D (6 bases). V was trimmed by 8 bases and J by 4 bases, leaving 13 bases between them. The CDR3 totals 13 residues. From germline, CDR1 is SGHAT and CDR2 FQNNGV. The CDR3 protein is CASALGGADTQYF. CDR3 nucleotides: TGTGCCAGCGCGTTGGGGGGTGCAGATACGCAGTATTTT. The full variable domain, with the rest looked up from reference TRBV11-2 and TRBJ2-3, is EAGVAQSPRYKIIEKRQSVAFWCNPISGHATLYWYQQILGQGPKLLIQFQNNGVVDDSQLPKDRFSAERLKGVDSTLKIQPAKLEDSAVYLCASALGGADTQYFGPGTRLTVL.

This clone ranks as medium-sized. The rearrangement joins TRBV4-3 to TRBJ2-7, with D maybe TRBD1 (6 bases). The CDR3 has 14 amino acids. V lost 2 bases, J lost 5 bases, and 13 bases lay in between. Germline assignment: CDR1 LGHNA and CDR2 YSLEER. Written as DNA, the CDR3 is TGCGCCAGCAGCCAAAGGGCAGGGGCCCACGAGCAGTACTTC. This encodes CASSQRAGAHEQYF.

This chain joins TRBV5-1 and TRBJ1-4; 8 nucleotides line up with TRBD1. The junction had 1 base not matched to a gene; V was cut back by 1 base and J by 5 bases. The CDR3 length is 14 residues. The germline CDR1 and CDR2 sequences are SGHRS and YFSETQ. The CDR3 DNA reads as TGCGCCAGCAGCTTGAGGACAGGGAATGAAAAACTGTTTTTT. Translated: CASSLRTGNEKLFF.

The gene calls are TRBV7-3 and TRBJ2-2, with a weak D call TRBD2 (6 bases). Per the germline V gene, CDR1 is SGHTA and CDR2 is FQGTGA. The CDR3 extends over 16 amino acids. The V end lost 0 bases, the J end lost 2 bases, and 10 bases lay between the germline ends. DNA of the CDR3: TGTGCCAGCAGCTTAACCCGGGGGTTAAACACCGGGGAGCTGTTTTTT. As protein: CASSLTRGLNTGELFF. Based on the CDR3 plus reference TRBV7-3 and TRBJ2-2, the full variable domain is GAGVSQTPSNKVTEKGKYVELRCDPISGHTALYWYRQSLGQGPEFLIYFQGTGAADDSGLPNDRFFAVRPEGSVSTLKIQRTERGDSAVYLCASSLTRGLNTGELFFGEGSRLTVL.

The CDR3 sequence is CSASKGRDTEAFF. CDR3 nucleotides: TGCAGTGCTAGTAAAGGCAGGGACACTGAAGCTTTCTTT. The gene calls are TRBV20-1 and TRBJ1-1; a possible D gene is TRBD1 (5 bases). The V end was cut by 3 bases, the J end by 3 bases, with 11 bases between. CDR1 and CDR2 (germline): DFQATT, SNEGSKA (reference sequence). The CDR3 spans 13 residues.

This clone was counted once. The chain joins TRBV7-6 to TRBJ2-7, with 9 bases aligning to TRBD1. V was pared by 5 bases and J by 3 bases, with 8 bases of the junction left unmatched. Germline V CDR1 and CDR2: SGHVS, FNYEAQ. CDR3 length: 15 residues. The DNA of the CDR3 is TGTGCCAGCAGCGAACAGGGGGCCATGGGCTACGAGCAGTACTTC. This sequence encodes CASSEQGAMGYEQYF.

The V gene is TRBV6-5, the J gene TRBJ2-7; 9 bases map to TRBD2. CDR1 and CDR2 from the germline V gene are MNHEY and SVGAGI. The CDR3 contains 14 residues. The J segment lost 4 bases and the V segment lost 7 bases, leaving 8 bases of the junction unmatched. CDR3 loop: CASKEAGGPYEQYF. CDR3 sequence (DNA): TGTGCCAGCAAGGAGGCGGGGGGGCCGTACGAGCAGTACTTC.

The table lists this clone with a count of one. J is TRBJ2-1 and V is TRBV11-2; D call uncertain. Per the germline V gene, CDR1 is SGHAT and CDR2 is FQNNGV. This CDR3 is built from 15 residues. Trimming took off 2 bases at V and 2 bases at J, with 10 bases between the two ends. This CDR3 is CASSLISRAYNEQFF. The CDR3 DNA reads as TGTGCCAGCAGCTTAATTTCCCGGGCCTACAATGAGCAGTTCTTC.

The gene calls are TRBV5-1 and TRBJ1-2, with 7 positions matching TRBD1. Germline V gene lookup returns CDR1 SGHRS and CDR2 YFSETQ. The length of the CDR3 is 13 residues. The ends lost 3 bases at V and 8 bases at J; junction bases unmatched: 7. In nucleotides, the CDR3 is TGCGCCAGCAGCTCCTGGCAGGGGGGAGGCTACACCTTC. It is translated as CASSSWQGGGYTF.

The J gene is TRBJ2-1, the V gene TRBV6-5; D remains ambiguous. Per germline, CDR1 MNHEY and CDR2 SVGAGI. Trimming left V 6 bases short and J 8 bases short, with 20 bases between. CDR3 length: 15 residues. In DNA form, the CDR3 reads TGTGCCAGCAGCCCCCAGGCCCCCCGATGGGATGAGCAGTTCTTC. It yields the protein CASSPQAPRWDEQFF.